This entry features one T cell receptor (beta chain) sequence. Its antigen specificity is not known. The record has no base qualities; no much larger clone is one base away. CDR1 and CDR2 (SGHNT, YYREEE) derive from the germline V gene (reference sequence). V and J are truncated by 4 bases and 2 bases respectively, leaving an intervening sequence of 17 bases. The CDR3, from cysteine to phenylalanine, totals 16 residues. Only CDR3 DNA remains: 48 bases, in frame from the first base. The data were obtained in a study of blood T cell repertoires in COVID-19 (dated by TCRdb to the early 2020s). For context, the study as a whole: Samples covering the acute and convalescent phases of COVID-19 were provided by collaborators in the United States, Italy and Spain. The material from the prospective study consisted of cDNA or gDNA derived from T cells, B-cell-depleted T cells, or PBMCs. The dataset comprised deeply sampled blood TCRbeta repertoires from subjects exposed to, actively infected with, or recovered from COVID-19. The repertoires were released in a freely available public database intended as a resource for research on the immune response to SARS-CoV-2. The samples were drawn from the first 160 participants of the ongoing ImmuneRACE study and from 1,254 subjects provided by 6 global collaborators. Sample metadata almost always included a de-identified subject ID, COVID-19 status, age in years and sex. HLA class I and class II types, where available, came from metadata supplied by the sample provider rather than from assay-based typing.

Collaborating institutions collected whole blood in K2EDTA tubes following their own protocols. For TCRbeta analysis, collaborator samples were shipped as frozen whole blood, as isolated PBMCs, or as DNA extracted from either sample type. TCRbeta CDR3 regions were amplified from genomic DNA using the immunoSEQ Assay, a bias-controlled multiplex PCR. Per the original workflow: Within the assay, amplification of reference gene primers was used to estimate how many nucleated cells each sample contained. Sequence reads were collapsed and filtered to measure the absolute abundance of every unique TCRbeta CDR3 rearrangement. For each sample, productive Simpson clonality was calculated as the square root of Simpson's diversity index over productive rearrangements. The immuneACCESS repertoire file appears here via TCRdb, limited to in-frame rearrangements. These files lack a portion of the clones; in checked studies, under half of the deficit traces to unresolved V genes, and the cause of the others is not known. V and J calls plus clone size are reproduced from that table; the DNA served to infer D and trimming. The sample records about 55,000 clones, 75% to 95% of which are singletons. The ten largest clonotypes hold approximately 6.2% of the sample.

The full study reports these points: The amount of clinical and demographic metadata varied by source and participant and was provided uncurated.

The clonotype originates from a man in his forties or fifties with acute or convalescent COVID-19. Sequenced material: peripheral blood. The chain employs TRBV5-4 and TRBJ2-3, with TRBD2 as a weak D call on 7 bases. The nucleotides read TGTGCCAGCAGCCCAACTGGGGGGGCCAACACAGATACGCAGTATTTT. It encodes CASSPTGGANTDTQYF.